These 5 T cell receptor beta chains were all obtained from the same sample, sequenced in a study of cytotoxic CD8 clonotypes in ibrutinib-treated CLL. Method: immunoSEQ multiplex PCR; TCRdb's copy keeps in-frame clones and lacks some. The table shows approximately 150,000 clones, with approximately 80% occurring only once. The sample consisted of PBMCs, taken after 24 months of ibrutinib treatment. All receptors come from a human donor with chronic lymphocytic leukemia.

The V call is TRBV7-8, the J call TRBJ2-3; 9 nucleotides line up with TRBD2. The CDR3 is 13 residues long. V dropped 1 base and J dropped 8; count of bases not matched to a gene: 1. Germline CDR1 is SGHVS and CDR2 is FQNEAQ. The DNA for the CDR3 is TGTGCCAGCAGCTTAGAAGCGGGAGGTACGCAGTATTTT. Translation gives CASSLEAGGTQYF.

The V and J genes are TRBV18 and TRBJ1-3, with TRBD1 identical over 10 bases. The CDR3 consists of 16 residues. Losses at the gene ends were 0 bases for V and 2 bases for J; bases not matched to a gene: 1. The V gene's germline CDR1 is KGHSH and CDR2 LQKENI. The CDR3 is CASSPPDRGPGNTIYF. The CDR3 coding sequence is TGTGCCAGCTCACCACCCGACAGGGGGCCTGGAAACACCATATATTTT.

The rearrangement joins TRBV28 to TRBJ1-4; 7 nucleotides line up with TRBD1. The CDR3 totals 16 residues. CDR1 is MDHEN and CDR2 is SYDVKM in the germline V gene. V dropped 4 bases and J dropped 8; count of bases not matched to a gene: 13. The CDR3 sequence: CASSSQGGGLGEKLFF. CDR3 nucleotides: TGTGCCAGCAGTTCTCAGGGGGGCGGGCTCGGGGAAAAACTGTTTTTT.

The J gene is TRBJ1-2, the V gene TRBV19, with unresolved D. The CDR3 is made up of 15 amino acids. V was cut by 4 bases and J by 2 bases, with 14 bases left in between. Germline V CDR1 and CDR2: LNHDA, SQIVND (reference sequence). CDR3 protein: CASSTSHSGNYGYTF. The CDR3 nucleotides read TGTGCCAGTAGTACCTCTCACTCCGGCAACTATGGCTACACCTTC.

The chain carries TRBV19 and TRBJ2-3, with no clear D. Trimming stripped 10 bases from V and 4 bases from J, with 12 bases between. CDR1 and CDR2 from the germline V gene are LNHDA and SQIVND (reference sequence). CDR3 length: 12 amino acids. For the CDR3, the DNA is TGTGCCATCCGACCGTTGCCAGATACGCAGTATTTT. Translating gives CAIRPLPDTQYF.